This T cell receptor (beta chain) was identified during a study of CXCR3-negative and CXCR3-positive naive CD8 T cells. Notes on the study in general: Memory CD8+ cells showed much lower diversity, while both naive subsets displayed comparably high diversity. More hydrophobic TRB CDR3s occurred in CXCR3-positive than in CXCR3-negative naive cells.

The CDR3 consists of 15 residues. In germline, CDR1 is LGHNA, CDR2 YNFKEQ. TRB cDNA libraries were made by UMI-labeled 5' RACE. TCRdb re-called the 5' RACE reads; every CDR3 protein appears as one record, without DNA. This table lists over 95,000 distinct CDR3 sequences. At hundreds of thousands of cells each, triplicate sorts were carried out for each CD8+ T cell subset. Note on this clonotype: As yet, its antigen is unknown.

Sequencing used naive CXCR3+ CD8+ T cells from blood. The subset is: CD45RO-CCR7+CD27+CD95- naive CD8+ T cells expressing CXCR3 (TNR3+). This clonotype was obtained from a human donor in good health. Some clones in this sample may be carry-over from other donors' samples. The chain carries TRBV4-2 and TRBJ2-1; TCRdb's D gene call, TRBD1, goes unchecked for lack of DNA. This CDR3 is CASSQITPRGYEQFF.